Listed below are T cell receptor beta chains from one sample, sequenced in a study of blood T cells in healthy people across ages. TCRdb reprocessed the 5' RACE reads via MiXCR and lists one record per CDR3 protein. Here the sample spans 650,000 to 700,000 distinct CDR3 sequences, approximately 29% being singletons. Sequenced material: blood. The source is a woman aged 80 or over in good health. The CDR3 runs from the conserved cysteine through the conserved F or W. A D gene is named only where the DNA matches it firmly. Clone sizes are given selectively: once, few, many, or a class where the clone is expanded.

-,TRBV12-3/TRBV12-4,TRBJ2-6,many,TGTGCCAGCAGTTTAGCGTTGTTCTCTGGGGCCAACGTCCTGACTTTC,CASSLALFSGANVLTF
-,TRBV5-1,TRBJ1-1,-,TGCGCCAGCAGCTTCGCAGGGAACACTGAAGCTTTCTTT,CASSFAGNTEAFF
TRBD2,TRBV5-6,TRBJ2-7,-,TGTGCCAGCAGAGCTCTAGCGGCTAGCTCCTACGAGCAGTACTTC,CASRALAASSYEQYF
-,TRBV20-1,TRBJ2-7,many,TGCAGTGCTAGAGATCAAAGAGGCAGGGTGAGGGGGGGAGATCTATACGAGCAGTACTTC,CSARDQRGRVRGGDLYEQYF
-,TRBV20-1,TRBJ2-3,-,TGCAGTGCTAGGGGAGGTACCTTTAGCACAGATACGCAGTATTTT,CSARGGTFSTDTQYF
-,TRBV18,TRBJ1-1,few,TGTGCCAGCTCACAGGGTTCGGGGACTGAAGCTTTCTTT,CASSQGSGTEAFF
-,TRBV20-1,TRBJ2-1,many,TGCAGTGCTAGAGAAGTCTCGATGGGGCGAGGGCAGTTCTTC,CSAREVSMGRGQFF
-,TRBV7-9,TRBJ1-2,-,TGTGCCAGCAGCTTAGGGCGGGGAGCTAACTATGGCTACACCTTC,CASSLGRGANYGYTF
-,TRBV20-1,TRBJ2-3,many,TGCAGTGCTAGGGACAATGGCCCCGGGACAGATACGCAGTATTTT,CSARDNGPGTDTQYF
TRBD1,TRBV20-1,TRBJ2-4,many,TGCAGTGCTAGAACAGGGGGTTCCAAAAACATTCAGTACTTC,CSARTGGSKNIQYF
-,TRBV6-4,TRBJ2-2,many,TGTGCCAGCAGTGCCCTCGGCGGGACCGGGGAGCTGTTTTTT,CASSALGGTGELFF
TRBD1,TRBV29-1,TRBJ1-1,many,TGCAGCGGCCGACCGGGACAGGAAAACACTGAAGCTTTCTTT,CSGRPGQENTEAFF
-,TRBV28,TRBJ1-5,-,TGTGCCAGCACCGAGAGCAATCAGCCCCAGCATTTT,CASTESNQPQHF
-,TRBV12-3/TRBV12-4,TRBJ2-1,many,TGTGCCAGCAGGTCCGGGGGACTCCAGTACAATGAGCAGTTCTTC,CASRSGGLQYNEQFF
-,TRBV20-1,TRBJ2-5,many,TGCAGTGCTGTGGTCGACAGTCAGGGGGAGACCCAGTACTTC,CSAVVDSQGETQYF
-,TRBV6-5,TRBJ2-7,-,TGTGCCAGCAGTTACCAGAGCTCCTACGAGCAGTACTTC,CASSYQSSYEQYF
-,TRBV6-2/TRBV6-3,TRBJ1-5,few,TGTGCCAGCAGTCCCCCGACGGACCGAAATCAGCCCCAGCATTTT,CASSPPTDRNQPQHF
-,TRBV6-5,TRBJ1-1,-,TGTGCCAGCAGTTACGGACCCCTCACTGAAGCTTTCTTT,CASSYGPLTEAFF
-,TRBV5-5,TRBJ2-7,-,TGTGCCAGCAGTGTTTCCGGGGCCAGAGGCTACGAGCAGTACTTC,CASSVSGARGYEQYF
TRBD2,TRBV3-1,TRBJ2-3,many,TGTGCCAGCAGCCAAGGTCGGGGGGGGAGAGCAGATACGCAGTATTTT,CASSQGRGGRADTQYF
TRBD2,TRBV11-2,TRBJ2-3,few,TGTGCCAGCCGGCTACTAGCGGGGGCGCTTAATACGCAGTATTTT,CASRLLAGALNTQYF
TRBD1,TRBV29-1,TRBJ2-2,-,TGCAGCGGGGGACAGGGGGCGATCGGGGAGCTGTTTTTT,CSGGQGAIGELFF
-,TRBV20-1,TRBJ1-2,-,TGCAGTGCTAGACAGGGGCTTGGCTACACCTTC,CSARQGLGYTF
-,TRBV4-1,TRBJ1-1,-,TGCGCCAGCAGCCTGGGGGGCAGGGCTTGGGGCACTGAAGCTTTCTTT,CASSLGGRAWGTEAFF
-,TRBV29-1,TRBJ1-2,-,TGCAGCGTTGAGGGGGGCCGGGACTATGGCTACACCTTC,CSVEGGRDYGYTF
TRBD2,TRBV6-5,TRBJ2-3,-,TGTGCCAGCAGTATAAGCGGGGGGTCAGATACGCAGTATTTT,CASSISGGSDTQYF
-,TRBV6-2/TRBV6-3,TRBJ1-5,-,TGTGCCGGCAGTTACCGGGCAGGGTATCAGCCCCAGCATTTC,CAGSYRAGYQPQHF
-,TRBV15,TRBJ1-1,-,TGTGCCACCAGCAGAGGCCGGGGAGACACTGAAGCTTTCTTT,CATSRGRGDTEAFF
TRBD2,TRBV5-1,TRBJ2-5,many,TGCGCCAGCAGCTTGGACGGGGGGTGGACGACCCAGTACTTC,CASSLDGGWTTQYF
TRBD2,TRBV4-2,TRBJ2-3,few,TGTGCCAGCAGCCATTCCGGAGCGGGGGGAGGCGCAGATACGCAGTATTTT,CASSHSGAGGGADTQYF
TRBD1,TRBV29-1,TRBJ2-5,-,TGCAGCGTTCTGGGACAGGGGCACAATGGGCAGTACTTC,CSVLGQGHNGQYF
TRBD1,TRBV4-2,TRBJ1-2,many,TGTGCCAGCAGCCAAGTAGCAGGGGGGTTTAACTATGGCTACACCTTC,CASSQVAGGFNYGYTF
TRBD1,TRBV30,TRBJ1-5,many,TGTGCCTGGGACGTCCTCAGGGGGCACCAGCCCCAGCATTTT,CAWDVLRGHQPQHF
-,TRBV29-1,TRBJ2-4,-,TGCAGCGCCGGAGAGGGGTGGGAGCAGTACTTC,CSAGEGWEQYF
-,TRBV5-1,TRBJ2-1,many,TGCGCCAGCAGCTTGGGGGGGTCCGGCAACAATGAGCAGTTCTTC,CASSLGGSGNNEQFF
-,TRBV4-2,TRBJ1-1,few,TGTGCCAGCAGCTACGAGCTGTCAAACACTGAAGCTTTCTTT,CASSYELSNTEAFF
TRBD2,TRBV5-1,TRBJ2-1,many,TGCGCCAGCAGCTTGACTAGCGGGGGGGCGTTAGGCAATGAGCAGTTCTTC,CASSLTSGGALGNEQFF
TRBD1,TRBV5-1,TRBJ2-5,many,TGCGCCAGCAGCTCACAGGGACAGACAGGGGAGACCCAGTACTTC,CASSSQGQTGETQYF
TRBD1,TRBV20-1,TRBJ2-6,many,TGCAGTGCTAGATCCGGGACAGGGGGCTCTGGGGCCAACGTCCTGACTTTC,CSARSGTGGSGANVLTF
-,TRBV20-1,TRBJ1-1,-,TGCAGTGCTAGAGTTGTCAGTCCAGCGGCGGGTAACACTGAAGCTTTCTTT,CSARVVSPAAGNTEAFF
TRBD2,TRBV20-1,TRBJ2-1,many,TGCAGTGCCAATCGACTAGCGGGGGGTTTCGACAATGAGCAGTTCTTC,CSANRLAGGFDNEQFF
TRBD1,TRBV5-6,TRBJ1-2,-,TGTGCCAGCAGTTCCGGGACAGTTGGGGGCTACACCTTC,CASSSGTVGGYTF
TRBD1,TRBV11-2,TRBJ2-2,-,TGTGCCAGCAGCCGACAGGGGGGAAGCACCGGGGAGCTGTTTTTT,CASSRQGGSTGELFF
TRBD2,TRBV5-1,TRBJ2-5,many,TGCGCCAGCGCCGGGACTAGCAGAGAGACCCAGTACTTC,CASAGTSRETQYF
-,TRBV11-1,TRBJ2-2,few,TGTGCCAGCAGCTTAGTTGGCAGGGGTCGCGGGGAGCTGTTTTTT,CASSLVGRGRGELFF